The rows below give T cell receptor beta chains drawn from one sample of a study of blood T cell repertoires in COVID-19. Clones were read by immunoSEQ multiplex PCR, and TCRdb kept only the in-frame ones, dropping some. The data contain roughly 300,000 clones, roughly 84% of them seen just once; the ten biggest clones take up approximately 1%. Sequenced material: PBMCs or T cells enriched from blood (not recorded which). The receptors here all came from a woman under 40 who had recovered from COVID-19. The CDR3 runs from the conserved cysteine through the conserved F or W. Fields, in order: clone size, D gene, V gene, J gene, CDR3 DNA, CDR3 protein. A D gene is named only where the DNA matches it firmly. Clone size is shown for a subset of rows, as once, few, many or a class of expanded clone.

abundance: NA; d_gene: TRBD1; v_gene: TRBV15; j_gene: TRBJ2-1; CDR3nt: TGTGCCACCAGCAGTGAAGCCGGGACAGGGGTCGATGAGCAGTTCTTC; CDR3aa: CATSSEAGTGVDEQFF
abundance: NA; d_gene: NA; v_gene: TRBV30; j_gene: TRBJ1-2; CDR3nt: TGTGCCTGGAGTGTACGGCAGCGACTCCATGGCTACACCTTC; CDR3aa: CAWSVRQRLHGYTF
abundance: NA; d_gene: NA; v_gene: TRBV7-8; j_gene: TRBJ2-7; CDR3nt: TGTGCCAGCAGCTTAGGTGGAGGAGTACCCTACGAGCAGTACTTC; CDR3aa: CASSLGGGVPYEQYF
abundance: NA; d_gene: NA; v_gene: TRBV19; j_gene: TRBJ2-1; CDR3nt: TGTGCCAGTAGCCTCTCAGGGGGGATCAGCAATGAGCAGTTCTTC; CDR3aa: CASSLSGGISNEQFF
abundance: NA; d_gene: TRBD1; v_gene: TRBV5-4; j_gene: TRBJ2-5; CDR3nt: TGTGCCAGCAGCTACTTGGGACAGGGGGTGGAGACCCAGTACTTC; CDR3aa: CASSYLGQGVETQYF
abundance: NA; d_gene: TRBD1; v_gene: TRBV3-1/TRBV3-2; j_gene: TRBJ2-7; CDR3nt: TGTGCCAGCGGCCCGGGGACAGCCGAATACGAGCAGTACTTC; CDR3aa: CASGPGTAEYEQYF
abundance: few; d_gene: NA; v_gene: TRBV19; j_gene: TRBJ1-1; CDR3nt: TGTGCCAGTAGTATAACCCGACAGAGGAACACTGAAGCTTTCTTT; CDR3aa: CASSITRQRNTEAFF
abundance: NA; d_gene: NA; v_gene: TRBV10-2; j_gene: TRBJ1-1; CDR3nt: TGCGCCAGCAGTGACCAACAGCATACTGAAGCTTTCTTT; CDR3aa: CASSDQQHTEAFF
abundance: NA; d_gene: NA; v_gene: TRBV10-2; j_gene: TRBJ2-7; CDR3nt: TGCGCCAGCAGTGAGTCGCCAGGGTTCTACGAGCAGTACTTC; CDR3aa: CASSESPGFYEQYF
abundance: once; d_gene: NA; v_gene: TRBV19; j_gene: TRBJ1-5; CDR3nt: TGTGCCAGTAGTATAGGACACGTTCGGCCCCAGCATTTT; CDR3aa: CASSIGHVRPQHF
abundance: NA; d_gene: TRBD1; v_gene: TRBV24-1; j_gene: TRBJ1-5; CDR3nt: TGTGCCACCAGTGAACACAGGGGACCCAGGGAGCCCCAGCATTTT; CDR3aa: CATSEHRGPREPQHF
abundance: NA; d_gene: NA; v_gene: TRBV14; j_gene: TRBJ2-7; CDR3nt: TGTGCCAGCAGCCAAGTAGGTTGGACATTAGACTCCTACGAGCAGTACTTC; CDR3aa: CASSQVGWTLDSYEQYF
abundance: few; d_gene: TRBD1; v_gene: TRBV28; j_gene: TRBJ1-2; CDR3nt: TGTGCCACCACTACAGGGGGCCGCGGCTACACCTTC; CDR3aa: CATTTGGRGYTF
abundance: NA; d_gene: TRBD2; v_gene: TRBV10-3; j_gene: TRBJ2-7; CDR3nt: TGTGCCATCAGTGAGACCTCCCCTAGCGGGGGGGCTTACGAGCAGTACTTC; CDR3aa: CAISETSPSGGAYEQYF
abundance: few; d_gene: NA; v_gene: TRBV5-1; j_gene: TRBJ1-6; CDR3nt: TGCGCCAGCAGCTTGGAAGGCTCTAGTTCACCCCTCCACTTT; CDR3aa: CASSLEGSSSPLHF
abundance: once; d_gene: NA; v_gene: TRBV5-1; j_gene: TRBJ2-2; CDR3nt: TGCGCCAGCAGCTTTACAGGGCGCAACACCGGGGAGCTGTTTTTT; CDR3aa: CASSFTGRNTGELFF
abundance: NA; d_gene: TRBD1; v_gene: TRBV6-5; j_gene: TRBJ1-6; CDR3nt: TGTGCCAGCAGTTACTCGCCGGGACAGGGGTCTTCACCCCTCCACTTT; CDR3aa: CASSYSPGQGSSPLHF
abundance: NA; d_gene: NA; v_gene: TRBV19; j_gene: TRBJ1-4; CDR3nt: TGTGCCAGTAGTATCGGGATGCCAACTAATGAAAAACTGTTTTTT; CDR3aa: CASSIGMPTNEKLFF
abundance: NA; d_gene: TRBD1; v_gene: TRBV7-8; j_gene: TRBJ2-7; CDR3nt: TGTGCCAGCAGCACAGGACAGGAACGCTACGAGCAGTACTTC; CDR3aa: CASSTGQERYEQYF
abundance: NA; d_gene: NA; v_gene: TRBV9; j_gene: TRBJ2-1; CDR3nt: TGTGCCAGCAGCTTGGGGAGCAGAGCTTGGGATGAGCAGTTCTTC; CDR3aa: CASSLGSRAWDEQFF
abundance: NA; d_gene: NA; v_gene: TRBV2; j_gene: TRBJ2-4; CDR3nt: TGTGCCAGCAGTGAAGGACAGGTTCTAGCCAAAAACATTCAGTACTTC; CDR3aa: CASSEGQVLAKNIQYF
abundance: NA; d_gene: NA; v_gene: TRBV2; j_gene: TRBJ1-3; CDR3nt: TGTGCCAGCAGGACAGGTTGGAGCTCTGGAAACACCATATATTTT; CDR3aa: CASRTGWSSGNTIYF
abundance: NA; d_gene: NA; v_gene: TRBV5-4; j_gene: TRBJ2-5; CDR3nt: TGTGCCAGCAGCCCTCGGGGAGGGGGTGAACAGACCCAGTACTTC; CDR3aa: CASSPRGGGEQTQYF
abundance: NA; d_gene: NA; v_gene: TRBV29-1; j_gene: TRBJ1-2; CDR3nt: TGCAGCGTTATTATCCGGAAGTCGGGGTCTTTAGCGGGGGGCTACACCTTC; CDR3aa: CSVIIRKSGSLAGGYTF
abundance: NA; d_gene: TRBD1; v_gene: TRBV28; j_gene: TRBJ2-5; CDR3nt: TGTGCCAGCAGTTCCGGGACAGTACAAGAGACCCAGTACTTC; CDR3aa: CASSSGTVQETQYF
abundance: NA; d_gene: TRBD1; v_gene: TRBV6-6; j_gene: TRBJ2-1; CDR3nt: TGTGCCAGCAGGGGAGACAGGGTTTCGACCTACAATGAGCAGTTCTTC; CDR3aa: CASRGDRVSTYNEQFF
abundance: NA; d_gene: TRBD2; v_gene: TRBV27; j_gene: TRBJ2-1; CDR3nt: TGTGCCAGCAGTCCTCTCCTAGCGGGGGGCTTCTATGAGCAGTTCTTC; CDR3aa: CASSPLLAGGFYEQFF
abundance: NA; d_gene: NA; v_gene: TRBV18; j_gene: TRBJ1-6; CDR3nt: TGTGCCAGCTCACCATCATCACAAGAGGTGTCACCCCTCCACTTT; CDR3aa: CASSPSSQEVSPLHF
abundance: NA; d_gene: TRBD1; v_gene: TRBV4-3; j_gene: TRBJ1-5; CDR3nt: TGCGCCAGCAGCCCCGGGACAGGTTTCAATCAGCCCCAGCATTTT; CDR3aa: CASSPGTGFNQPQHF
abundance: NA; d_gene: TRBD1; v_gene: TRBV6-1; j_gene: TRBJ1-5; CDR3nt: TGTGCCAGCAGTGACACAGGGGGCCCCAATCAGCCCCAGCATTTT; CDR3aa: CASSDTGGPNQPQHF
abundance: once; d_gene: NA; v_gene: TRBV4-1; j_gene: TRBJ1-2; CDR3nt: TGCGCCAGCAGCCAACCATGGGAGGGCTCCTATGGCTACACCTTC; CDR3aa: CASSQPWEGSYGYTF
abundance: NA; d_gene: TRBD1; v_gene: TRBV18; j_gene: TRBJ2-3; CDR3nt: TGTGCCAGCTCAATACAGGGGGCGGCAGATACGCAGTATTTT; CDR3aa: CASSIQGAADTQYF
abundance: NA; d_gene: TRBD2; v_gene: TRBV6-1; j_gene: TRBJ2-7; CDR3nt: TGTGCCAGCAGCGAACCCGGACCGGGACTAGCGGGGGTGGCCTACGAGCAGTACTTC; CDR3aa: CASSEPGPGLAGVAYEQYF
abundance: NA; d_gene: TRBD1; v_gene: TRBV6-5; j_gene: TRBJ1-4; CDR3nt: TGTGCCAGCAGCGGAACAGGGGGAGAAAAACTGTTTTTT; CDR3aa: CASSGTGGEKLFF
abundance: NA; d_gene: TRBD1; v_gene: TRBV6-1; j_gene: TRBJ2-5; CDR3nt: TGTGCCAGCAGTGAGGGGGACAGAGAGACCCAGTACTTC; CDR3aa: CASSEGDRETQYF
abundance: NA; d_gene: NA; v_gene: TRBV5-1; j_gene: TRBJ1-1; CDR3nt: TGCGCCAGCAGCTTGGTTCAGGCCACTGAAGCTTTCTTT; CDR3aa: CASSLVQATEAFF